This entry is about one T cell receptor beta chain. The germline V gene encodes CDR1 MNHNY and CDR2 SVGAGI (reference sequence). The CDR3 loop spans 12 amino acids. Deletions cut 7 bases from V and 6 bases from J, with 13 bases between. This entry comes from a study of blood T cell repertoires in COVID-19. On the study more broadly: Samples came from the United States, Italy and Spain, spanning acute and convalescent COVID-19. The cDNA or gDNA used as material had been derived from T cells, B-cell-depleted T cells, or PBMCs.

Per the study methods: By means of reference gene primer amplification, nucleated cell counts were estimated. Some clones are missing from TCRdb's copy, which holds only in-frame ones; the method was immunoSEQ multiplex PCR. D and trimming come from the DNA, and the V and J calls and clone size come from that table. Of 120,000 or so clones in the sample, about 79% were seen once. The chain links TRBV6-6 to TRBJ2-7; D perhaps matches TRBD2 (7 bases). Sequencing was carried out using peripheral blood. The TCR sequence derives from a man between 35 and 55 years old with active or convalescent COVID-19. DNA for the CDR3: TGTGCCAGCACCAAGGGGGGGATCGAGCAGTACTTC. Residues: CASTKGGIEQYF.